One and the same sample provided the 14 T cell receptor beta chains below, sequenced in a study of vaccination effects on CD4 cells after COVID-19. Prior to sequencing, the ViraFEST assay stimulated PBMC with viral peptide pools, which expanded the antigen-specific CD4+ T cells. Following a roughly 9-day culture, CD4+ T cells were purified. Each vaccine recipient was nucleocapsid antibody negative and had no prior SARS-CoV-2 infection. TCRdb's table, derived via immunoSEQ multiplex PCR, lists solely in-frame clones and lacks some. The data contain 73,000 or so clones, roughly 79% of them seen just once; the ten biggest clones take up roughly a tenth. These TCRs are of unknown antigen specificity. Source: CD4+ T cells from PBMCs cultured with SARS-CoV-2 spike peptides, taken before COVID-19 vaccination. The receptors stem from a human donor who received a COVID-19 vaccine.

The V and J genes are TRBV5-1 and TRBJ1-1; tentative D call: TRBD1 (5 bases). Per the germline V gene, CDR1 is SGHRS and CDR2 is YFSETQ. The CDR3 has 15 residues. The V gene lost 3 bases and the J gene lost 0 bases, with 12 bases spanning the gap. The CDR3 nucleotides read TGCGCCAGCAGCTCCGGTGGGGGAATGAACACTGAAGCTTTCTTT. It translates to CASSSGGGMNTEAFF.

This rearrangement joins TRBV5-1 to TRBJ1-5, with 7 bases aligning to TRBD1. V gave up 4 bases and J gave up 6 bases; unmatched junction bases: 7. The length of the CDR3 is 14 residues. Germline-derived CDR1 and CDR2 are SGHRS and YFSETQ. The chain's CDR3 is CASSPGGASQPQHF. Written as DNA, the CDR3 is TGCGCCAGCAGCCCAGGGGGGGCGAGTCAGCCCCAGCATTTT.

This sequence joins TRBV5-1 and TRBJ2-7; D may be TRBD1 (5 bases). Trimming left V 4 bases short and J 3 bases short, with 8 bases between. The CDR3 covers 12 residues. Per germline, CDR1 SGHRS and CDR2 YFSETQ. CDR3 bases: TGCGCCAGCAGCCCCACAGGCTACGAGCAGTACGTC. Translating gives CASSPTGYEQYV.

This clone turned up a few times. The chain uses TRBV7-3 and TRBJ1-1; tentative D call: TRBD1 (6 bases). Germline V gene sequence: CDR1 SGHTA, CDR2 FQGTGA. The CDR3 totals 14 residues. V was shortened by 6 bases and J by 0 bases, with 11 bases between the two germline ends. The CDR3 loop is CASSFRQVNTEAFF. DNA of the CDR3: TGTGCCAGCAGTTTTAGACAGGTGAACACTGAAGCTTTCTTT.

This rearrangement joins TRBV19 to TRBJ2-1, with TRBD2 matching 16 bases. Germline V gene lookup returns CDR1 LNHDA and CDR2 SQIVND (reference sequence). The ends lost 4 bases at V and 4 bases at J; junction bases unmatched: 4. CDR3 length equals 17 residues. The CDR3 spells CASSTPGLAGGYNEQFF. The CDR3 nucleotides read TGTGCCAGTAGTACACCGGGACTAGCGGGGGGGTACAATGAGCAGTTCTTC.

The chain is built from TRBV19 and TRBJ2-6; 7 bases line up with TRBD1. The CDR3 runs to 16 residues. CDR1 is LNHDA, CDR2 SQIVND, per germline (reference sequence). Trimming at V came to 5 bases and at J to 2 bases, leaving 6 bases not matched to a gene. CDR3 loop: CASSANRGAGANVLTF. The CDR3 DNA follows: TGTGCCAGTAGTGCCAACAGGGGAGCTGGGGCCAACGTCCTGACTTTC.

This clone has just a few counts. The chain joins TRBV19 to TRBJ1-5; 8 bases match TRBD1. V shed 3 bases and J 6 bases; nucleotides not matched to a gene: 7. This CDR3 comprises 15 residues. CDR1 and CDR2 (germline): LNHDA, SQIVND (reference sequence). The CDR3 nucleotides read TGTGCCAGTAGTATTGTAGGACAGGGCTTTCAGCCCCAGCATTTT. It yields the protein CASSIVGQGFQPQHF.

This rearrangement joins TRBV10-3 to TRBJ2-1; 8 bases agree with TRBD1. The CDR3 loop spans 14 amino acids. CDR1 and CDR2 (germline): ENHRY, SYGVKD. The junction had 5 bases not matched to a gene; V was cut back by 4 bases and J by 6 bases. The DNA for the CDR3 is TGTGCCATCAGTGGGACAGGGCAAAGCAATGAGCAGTTCTTC. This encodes CAISGTGQSNEQFF.

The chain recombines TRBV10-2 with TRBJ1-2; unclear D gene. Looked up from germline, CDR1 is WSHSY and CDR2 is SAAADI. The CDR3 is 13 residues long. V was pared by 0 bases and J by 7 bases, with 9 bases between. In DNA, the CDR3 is TGCGCCAGCAGTGAGTCCGGGTTTGCTGGCTACACCTTC. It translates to CASSESGFAGYTF.

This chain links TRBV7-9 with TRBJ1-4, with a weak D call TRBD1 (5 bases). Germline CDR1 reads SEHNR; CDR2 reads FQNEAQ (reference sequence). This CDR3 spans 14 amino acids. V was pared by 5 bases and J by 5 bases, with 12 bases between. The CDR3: CASSPRGGNEKLFF. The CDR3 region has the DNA TGTGCCAGCAGCCCCCGCGGGGGGAATGAAAAACTGTTTTTT.

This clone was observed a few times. DNA of the CDR3: TGTGCCAGCAGCCCTGGACCGGGACAGGAAGCATACAATGAGCAGTTCTTC. This codes for CASSPGPGQEAYNEQFF. The chain recombines TRBV5-4 with TRBJ2-1, with 8 nucleotides matching TRBD1. Trimming cost V 4 bases and J 4 bases; bases outside gene matches: 13. Germline V gives CDR1 SGHNT, CDR2 YYREEE (reference sequence). The CDR3 runs 17 residues.

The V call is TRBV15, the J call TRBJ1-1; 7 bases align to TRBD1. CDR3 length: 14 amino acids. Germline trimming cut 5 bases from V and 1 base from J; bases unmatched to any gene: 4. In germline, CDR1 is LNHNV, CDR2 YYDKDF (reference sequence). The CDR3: CATSPDRSNTEAFF. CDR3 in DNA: TGTGCCACCAGCCCGGACAGGTCGAACACTGAAGCTTTCTTT. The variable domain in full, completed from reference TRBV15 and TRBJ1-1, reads DAMVIQNPRYQVTQFGKPVTLSCSQTLNHNVMYWYQQKSSQAPKLLFHYYDKDFNNEADTPDNFQSRRPNTSFCFLDIRSPGLGDTAMYLCATSPDRSNTEAFFGQGTRLTVV.

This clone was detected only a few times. This CDR3 is CASSRQGIQETQYF. CDR3 sequence (DNA): TGTGCCAGCAGTCGACAGGGGATCCAAGAGACCCAGTACTTC. The chain links TRBV5-4 to TRBJ2-5, with 8 positions matching TRBD1. Germline assignment: CDR1 SGHNT and CDR2 YYREEE (reference sequence). The CDR3 extends over 14 amino acids. With 5 bases clipped from V and 1 base from J, the junction kept 4 bases outside the gene matches.

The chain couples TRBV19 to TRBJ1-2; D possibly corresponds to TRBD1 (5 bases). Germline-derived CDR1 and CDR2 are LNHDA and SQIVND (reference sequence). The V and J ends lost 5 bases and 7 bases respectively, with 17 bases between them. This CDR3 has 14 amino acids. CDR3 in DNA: TGTGCCAGTAGTTCCGGCGGGACGGTAGTTGGCTACACCTTC. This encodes CASSSGGTVVGYTF.